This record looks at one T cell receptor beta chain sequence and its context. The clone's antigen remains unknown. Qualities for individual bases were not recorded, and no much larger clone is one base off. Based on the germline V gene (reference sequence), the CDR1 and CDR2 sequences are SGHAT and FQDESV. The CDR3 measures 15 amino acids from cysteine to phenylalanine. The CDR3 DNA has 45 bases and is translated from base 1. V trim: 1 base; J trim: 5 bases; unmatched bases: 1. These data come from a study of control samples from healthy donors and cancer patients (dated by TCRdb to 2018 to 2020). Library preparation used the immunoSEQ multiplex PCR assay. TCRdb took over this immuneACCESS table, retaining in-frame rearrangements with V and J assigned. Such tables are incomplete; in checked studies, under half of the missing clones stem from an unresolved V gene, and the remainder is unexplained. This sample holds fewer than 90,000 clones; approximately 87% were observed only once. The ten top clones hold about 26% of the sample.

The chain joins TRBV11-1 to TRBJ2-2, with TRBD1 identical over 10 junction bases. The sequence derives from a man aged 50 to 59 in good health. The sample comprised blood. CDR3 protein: CASSLVDRGTGELFF. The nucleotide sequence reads TGTGCCAGCAGCTTAGTGGACAGGGGGACCGGGGAGCTGTTTTTT.